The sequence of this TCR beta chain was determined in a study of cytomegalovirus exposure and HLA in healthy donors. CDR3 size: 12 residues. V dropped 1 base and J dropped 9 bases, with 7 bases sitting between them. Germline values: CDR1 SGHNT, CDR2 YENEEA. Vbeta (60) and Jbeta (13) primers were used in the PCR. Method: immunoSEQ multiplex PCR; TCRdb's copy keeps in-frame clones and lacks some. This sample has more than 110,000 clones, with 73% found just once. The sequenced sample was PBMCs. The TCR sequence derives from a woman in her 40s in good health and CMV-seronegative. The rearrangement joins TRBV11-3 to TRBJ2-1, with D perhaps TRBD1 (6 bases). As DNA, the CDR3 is TGTGCCAGCAGCTTAGGAGGGGGTGAGCAGTTCTTC. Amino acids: CASSLGGGEQFF.